This TCR beta chain comes out of a study of OX40 agonist ivuxolimab in advanced cancers. The wider study: At 0.01 to 10 mg/kg, ivuxolimab was administered intravenously to patients every 2 weeks. Hepatocellular carcinoma, melanoma, renal cell or head and neck cancer was diagnosed in the dose-escalation patients.

CDR1 is SEHNR, CDR2 FQNEAQ, per germline (reference sequence). V lost 1 base, J lost 7 bases, and 13 bases lay in between. The CDR3 consists of 15 residues. Regarding the study as a whole: Expansion of clones was among the lowest in partial responders at 0.1-3.0 mg/kg. Doses of 0.1 to 3.0 mg/kg were accompanied by clonal expansion of CD4+ and CD8+ blood T cells by week 6.

Libraries were prepared by immunoSEQ multiplex PCR; TCRdb keeps only in-frame clonotypes and omits some of them. The sample has fewer than 75,000 clones; approximately 90% are singletons. The sample holds one count of this clone. Its antigen is unknown. The sequencing here drew on CD4+ or CD8+ T cells sorted from blood, taken in a trial of the OX40 agonist ivuxolimab. This sequence was found in an adult with an advanced solid tumor such as melanoma, head and neck, liver or kidney cancer. V is TRBV7-9 and J is TRBJ1-4; a possible D gene is TRBD1 (5 bases). Here the CDR3 DNA reads TGTGCCAGCAGCTTAGGAAGGGGCTCTTCTGAAAAACTGTTTTTT. It codes for CASSLGRGSSEKLFF.